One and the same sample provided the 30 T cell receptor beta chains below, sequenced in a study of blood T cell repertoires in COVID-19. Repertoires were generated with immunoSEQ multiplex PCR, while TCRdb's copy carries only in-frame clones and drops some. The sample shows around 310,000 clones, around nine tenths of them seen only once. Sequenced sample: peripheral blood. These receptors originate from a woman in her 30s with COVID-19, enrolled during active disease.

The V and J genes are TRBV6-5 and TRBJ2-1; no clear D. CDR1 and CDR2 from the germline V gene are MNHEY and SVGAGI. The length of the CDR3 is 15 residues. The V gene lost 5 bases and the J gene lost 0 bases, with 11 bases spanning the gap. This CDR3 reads CASSQELLSYNEQFF. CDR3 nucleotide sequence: TGTGCCAGCAGTCAGGAACTCCTCTCCTACAATGAGCAGTTCTTC.

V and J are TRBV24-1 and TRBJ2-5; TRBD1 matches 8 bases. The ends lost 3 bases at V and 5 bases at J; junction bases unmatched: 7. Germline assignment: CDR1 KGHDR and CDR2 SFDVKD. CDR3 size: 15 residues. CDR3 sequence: CATSDRRTGKETQYF. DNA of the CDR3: TGTGCCACCAGTGATCGCAGGACAGGGAAGGAGACCCAGTACTTC.

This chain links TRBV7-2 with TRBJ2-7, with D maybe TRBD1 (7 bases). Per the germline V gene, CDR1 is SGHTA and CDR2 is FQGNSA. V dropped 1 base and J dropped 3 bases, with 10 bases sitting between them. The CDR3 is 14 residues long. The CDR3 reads CASSLDRGLYEQYF. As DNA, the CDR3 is TGTGCCAGCAGCTTAGACAGGGGACTCTACGAGCAGTACTTC.

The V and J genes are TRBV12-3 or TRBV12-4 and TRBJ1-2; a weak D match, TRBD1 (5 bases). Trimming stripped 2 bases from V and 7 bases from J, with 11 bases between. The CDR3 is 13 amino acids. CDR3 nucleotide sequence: TGTGCCAGCAGTTTATGGCAGGGAGGTGGCTACACCTTC. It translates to CASSLWQGGGYTF.

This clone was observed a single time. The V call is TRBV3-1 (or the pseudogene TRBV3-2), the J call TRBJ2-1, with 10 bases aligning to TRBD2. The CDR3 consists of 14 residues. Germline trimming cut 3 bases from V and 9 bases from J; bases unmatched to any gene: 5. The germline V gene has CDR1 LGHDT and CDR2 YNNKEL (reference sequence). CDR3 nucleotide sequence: TGTGCCAGCAGCCAGCTAGCGGGAGAAGGTGAGCAGTTCTTC. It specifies CASSQLAGEGEQFF.

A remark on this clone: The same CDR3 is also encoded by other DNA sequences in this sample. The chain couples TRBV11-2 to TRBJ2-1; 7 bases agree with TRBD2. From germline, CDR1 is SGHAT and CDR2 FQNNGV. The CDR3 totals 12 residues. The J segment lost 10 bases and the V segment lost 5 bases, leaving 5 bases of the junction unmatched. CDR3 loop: CASSPLANEQFF. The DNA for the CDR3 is TGTGCCAGCAGCCCACTAGCGAACGAGCAGTTCTTC.

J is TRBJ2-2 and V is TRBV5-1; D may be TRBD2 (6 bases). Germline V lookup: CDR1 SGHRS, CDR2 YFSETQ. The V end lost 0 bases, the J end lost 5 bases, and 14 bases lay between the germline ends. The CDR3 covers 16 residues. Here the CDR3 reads CASSLDGGRMTGELFF. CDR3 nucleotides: TGCGCCAGCAGCTTGGACGGGGGTAGGATGACCGGGGAGCTGTTTTTT. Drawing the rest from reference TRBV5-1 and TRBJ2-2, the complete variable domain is KAGVTQTPRYLIKTRGQQVTLSCSPISGHRSVSWYQQTPGQGLQFLFEYFSETQRNKGNFPGRFSGRQFSNSRSEMNVSTLELGDSALYLCASSLDGGRMTGELFFGEGSRLTVL.

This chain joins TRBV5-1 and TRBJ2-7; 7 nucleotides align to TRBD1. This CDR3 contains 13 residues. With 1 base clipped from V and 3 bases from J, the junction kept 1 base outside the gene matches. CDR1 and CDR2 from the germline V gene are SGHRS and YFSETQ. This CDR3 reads CASSLYRGYEQYF. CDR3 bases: TGCGCCAGCAGCTTGTACAGGGGCTACGAGCAGTACTTC.

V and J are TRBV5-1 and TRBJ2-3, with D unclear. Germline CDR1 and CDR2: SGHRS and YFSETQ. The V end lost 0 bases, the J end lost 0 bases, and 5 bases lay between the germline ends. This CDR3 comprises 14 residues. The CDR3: CASSLDASTDTQYF. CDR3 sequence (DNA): TGCGCCAGCAGCTTGGATGCGAGCACAGATACGCAGTATTTT.

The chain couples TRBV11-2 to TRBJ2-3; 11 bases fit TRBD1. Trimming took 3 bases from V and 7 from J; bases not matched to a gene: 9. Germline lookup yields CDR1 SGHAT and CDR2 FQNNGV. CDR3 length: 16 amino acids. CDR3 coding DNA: TGTGCCAGCAGCTTCCCCGGGACAGGGGGGCGAAATACGCAGTATTTT. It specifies CASSFPGTGGRNTQYF.

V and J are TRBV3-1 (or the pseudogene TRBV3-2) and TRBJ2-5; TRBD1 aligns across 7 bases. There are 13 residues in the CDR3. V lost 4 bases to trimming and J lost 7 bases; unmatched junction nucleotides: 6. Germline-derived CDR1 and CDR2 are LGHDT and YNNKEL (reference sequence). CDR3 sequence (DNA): TGTGCCAGCAGCCGAGAGGGGGCCTGGACCCAGTACTTC. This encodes CASSREGAWTQYF.

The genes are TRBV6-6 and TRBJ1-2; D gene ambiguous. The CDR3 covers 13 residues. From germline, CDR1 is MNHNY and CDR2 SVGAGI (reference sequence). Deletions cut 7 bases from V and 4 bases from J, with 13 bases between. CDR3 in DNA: TGTGCCAGCACCGCGGACGGGAGCTATGGCTACACCTTC. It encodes CASTADGSYGYTF.

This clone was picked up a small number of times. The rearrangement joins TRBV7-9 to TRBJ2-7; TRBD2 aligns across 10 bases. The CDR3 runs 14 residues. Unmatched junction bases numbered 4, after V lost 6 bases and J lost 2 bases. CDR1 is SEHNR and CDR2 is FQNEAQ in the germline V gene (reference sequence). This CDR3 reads CASSLAGVAYEQYF. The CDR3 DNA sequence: TGTGCCAGCAGTCTAGCGGGAGTTGCCTACGAGCAGTACTTC.

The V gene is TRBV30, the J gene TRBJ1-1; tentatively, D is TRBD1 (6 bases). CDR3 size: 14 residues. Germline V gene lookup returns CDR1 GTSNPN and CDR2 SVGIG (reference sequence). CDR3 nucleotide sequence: TGTGCATCGAGAGGGGGATGGTTGAACACTGAAGCTTTCTTT. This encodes CASRGGWLNTEAFF. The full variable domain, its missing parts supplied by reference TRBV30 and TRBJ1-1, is SQTIHQWPATLVQPVGSPLSLECTVEGTSNPNLYWYRQAAGRGLQLLFYSVGIGQISSEVPQNLSASRPQDRQFILSSKKLLLSDSGFYLCASRGGWLNTEAFFGQGTRLTVV.

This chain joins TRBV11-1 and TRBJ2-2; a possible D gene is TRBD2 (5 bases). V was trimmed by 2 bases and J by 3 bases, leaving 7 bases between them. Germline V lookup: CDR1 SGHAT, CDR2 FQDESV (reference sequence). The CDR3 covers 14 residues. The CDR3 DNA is TGTGCCAGCAGCTTATTGGGAGACACCGGGGAGCTGTTTTTT. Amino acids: CASSLLGDTGELFF.

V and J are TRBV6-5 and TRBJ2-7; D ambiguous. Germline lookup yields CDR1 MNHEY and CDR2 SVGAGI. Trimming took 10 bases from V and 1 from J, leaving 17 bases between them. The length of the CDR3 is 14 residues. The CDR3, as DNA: TGTGCCACTAAAGACCAGAGGTCTTCCTACGAGCAGTACTTC. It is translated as CATKDQRSSYEQYF.

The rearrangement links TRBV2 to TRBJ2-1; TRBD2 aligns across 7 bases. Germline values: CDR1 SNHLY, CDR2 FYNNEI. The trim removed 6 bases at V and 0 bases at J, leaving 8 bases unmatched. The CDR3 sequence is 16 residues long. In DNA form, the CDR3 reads TGTGCCAGCAGCAACCCAGCGGGAAGCTCCTACAATGAGCAGTTCTTC. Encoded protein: CASSNPAGSSYNEQFF.

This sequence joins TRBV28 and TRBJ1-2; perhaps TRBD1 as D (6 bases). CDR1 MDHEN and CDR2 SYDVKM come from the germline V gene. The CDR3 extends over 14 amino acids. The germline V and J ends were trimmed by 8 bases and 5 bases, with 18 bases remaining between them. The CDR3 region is CASGPDRIFYGYTF. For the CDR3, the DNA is TGTGCCAGCGGGCCAGACAGGATCTTTTATGGCTACACCTTC.

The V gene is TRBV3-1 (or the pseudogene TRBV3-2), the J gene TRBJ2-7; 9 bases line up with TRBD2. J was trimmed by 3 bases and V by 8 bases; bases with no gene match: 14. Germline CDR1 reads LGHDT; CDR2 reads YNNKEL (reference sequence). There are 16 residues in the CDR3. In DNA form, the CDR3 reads TGTGCCAGCGGTTCACGGGTGTCTAGCGGGGACTACGAGCAGTACTTC. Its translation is CASGSRVSSGDYEQYF.

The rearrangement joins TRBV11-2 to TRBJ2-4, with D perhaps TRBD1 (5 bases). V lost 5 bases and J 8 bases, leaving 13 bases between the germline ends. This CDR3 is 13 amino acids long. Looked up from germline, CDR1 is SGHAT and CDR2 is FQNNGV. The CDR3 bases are TGTGCCAGCAGCCTTCCAGGGTCGGACATTCAGTACTTC. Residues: CASSLPGSDIQYF.

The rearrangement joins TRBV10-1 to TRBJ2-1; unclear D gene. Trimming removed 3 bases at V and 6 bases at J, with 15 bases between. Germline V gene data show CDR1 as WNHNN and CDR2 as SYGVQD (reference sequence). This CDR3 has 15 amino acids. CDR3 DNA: TGCGCCAGCAGTGACTCTTCCAGGCAATCCAATGAGCAGTTCTTC. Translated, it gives CASSDSSRQSNEQFF.

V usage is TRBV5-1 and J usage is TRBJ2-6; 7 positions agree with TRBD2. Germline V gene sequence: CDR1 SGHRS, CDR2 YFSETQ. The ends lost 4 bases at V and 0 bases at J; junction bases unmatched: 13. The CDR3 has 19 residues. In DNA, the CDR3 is TGCGCCAGCAGCCCAGCCCTCGGAATAGCGGGCTCTGGGGCCAACGTCCTGACTTTC. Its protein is CASSPALGIAGSGANVLTF. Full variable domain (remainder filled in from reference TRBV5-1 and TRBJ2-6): KAGVTQTPRYLIKTRGQQVTLSCSPISGHRSVSWYQQTPGQGLQFLFEYFSETQRNKGNFPGRFSGRQFSNSRSEMNVSTLELGDSALYLCASSPALGIAGSGANVLTFGAGSRLTVL.

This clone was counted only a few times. The CDR3 is CASSVPGHLNTEAFF. The CDR3 DNA follows: TGTGCCAGCAGTGTACCGGGACACCTGAACACTGAAGCTTTCTTT. The chain employs TRBV28 and TRBJ1-1; D is perhaps TRBD1 (6 bases). The length of the CDR3 is 15 residues. V lost 5 bases and J 0 bases, leaving 13 bases between the germline ends. Per the germline V gene, CDR1 is MDHEN and CDR2 is SYDVKM.

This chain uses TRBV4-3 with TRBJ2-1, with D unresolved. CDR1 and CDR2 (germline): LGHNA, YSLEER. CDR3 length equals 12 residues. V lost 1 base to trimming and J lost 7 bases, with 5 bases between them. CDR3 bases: TGCGCCAGCAGCCAAGCGGGTAATGAGCAGTTCTTC. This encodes CASSQAGNEQFF.

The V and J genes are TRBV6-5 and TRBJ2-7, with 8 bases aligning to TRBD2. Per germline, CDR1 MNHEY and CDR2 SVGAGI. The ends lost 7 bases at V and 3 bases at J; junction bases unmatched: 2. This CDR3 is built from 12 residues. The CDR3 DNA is TGTGCCAGCACCGGGGGGGGCTACGAGCAGTACTTC. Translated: CASTGGGYEQYF.

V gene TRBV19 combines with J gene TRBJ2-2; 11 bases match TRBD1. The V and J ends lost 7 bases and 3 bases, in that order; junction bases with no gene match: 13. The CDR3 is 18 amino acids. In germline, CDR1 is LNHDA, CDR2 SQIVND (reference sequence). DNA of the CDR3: TGTGCCAGTAAGACCGAAAAGGGACAGGGGGTTGACACCGGGGAGCTGTTTTTT. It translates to CASKTEKGQGVDTGELFF.

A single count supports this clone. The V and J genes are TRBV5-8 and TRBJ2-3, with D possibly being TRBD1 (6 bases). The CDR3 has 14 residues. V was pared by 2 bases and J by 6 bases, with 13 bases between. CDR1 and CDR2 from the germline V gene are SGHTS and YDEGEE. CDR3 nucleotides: TGTGCCAGCAGCTTATTACAGGGAAGGGATACGCAGTATTTT. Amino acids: CASSLLQGRDTQYF.

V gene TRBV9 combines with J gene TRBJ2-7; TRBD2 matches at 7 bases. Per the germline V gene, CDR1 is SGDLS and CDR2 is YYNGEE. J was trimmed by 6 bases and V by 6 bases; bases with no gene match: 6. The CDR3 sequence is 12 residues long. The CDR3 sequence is CASIPPGGEQYF. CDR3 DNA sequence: TGTGCCAGCATCCCCCCGGGGGGCGAGCAGTACTTC.

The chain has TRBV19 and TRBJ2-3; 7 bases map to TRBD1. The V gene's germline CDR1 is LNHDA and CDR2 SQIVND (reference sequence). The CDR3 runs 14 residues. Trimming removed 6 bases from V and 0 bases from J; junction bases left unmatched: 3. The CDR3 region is CASSGTASTDTQYF. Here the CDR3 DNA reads TGTGCCAGTAGCGGGACAGCTAGCACAGATACGCAGTATTTT.

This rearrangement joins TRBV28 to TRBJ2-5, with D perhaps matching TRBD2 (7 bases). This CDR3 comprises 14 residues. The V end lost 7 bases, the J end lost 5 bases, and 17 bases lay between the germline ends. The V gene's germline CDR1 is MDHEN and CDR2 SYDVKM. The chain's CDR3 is CASKSPGGAETQYF. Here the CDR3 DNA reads TGTGCCAGCAAGTCTCCTGGGGGGGCGGAGACCCAGTACTTC.